The present entry profiles one T cell receptor beta chain with its context. The antigen remains unidentified. The data originate from a study of radiotherapy plus CTLA-4 blockade in lung cancer. Study as a whole: Among patients, approximately 17% showed objective responses, and around 30% had disease control.

Study-wide findings and caveats: How blood T cell clones changed early, along with interferon-beta, reportedly forecast response best. Blood saw expansion of tumor-derived TCR clones after radiotherapy plus ipilimumab.

It was focal radiation plus CTLA-4 blockade with ipilimumab that patients with chemo-refractory metastatic non-small-cell lung cancer received. Profiling relied on immunoSEQ multiplex PCR, and the TCRdb table lists in-frame clones only, not all of them. The sample lists tens of thousands of clones; about 72% were seen once. The CDR3 loop spans 15 amino acids. Germline lookup yields CDR1 LNHDA and CDR2 SQIVND (reference sequence). The V segment lost 6 bases and the J segment 2 bases; nucleotides outside the gene matches: 9. The TCR comes from a human donor with non-small cell lung cancer who had stable disease on radiotherapy plus ipilimumab. This material consisted of peripheral blood, taken from a patient treated with radiotherapy plus ipilimumab. J is TRBJ1-2 and V is TRBV19, with 7 bases matching TRBD1. In DNA form, the CDR3 reads TGTGCCAGTAGCGGAGGGGGCCGGAAAAACTATGGCTACACCTTC. It specifies CASSGGGRKNYGYTF.